What follows are 26 T cell receptor beta chains derived from one specimen sequenced in a study of blood T cell repertoires in COVID-19. Clones were read by immunoSEQ multiplex PCR, and TCRdb kept only the in-frame ones, dropping some. The profile shows hundreds of thousands of clones, 90% of them singletons. Sequencing was carried out using PBMCs or T cells enriched from blood (not recorded which). The receptors were gathered from a man aged 30-40 years who had been exposed to COVID-19.

The chain joins TRBV6-5 to TRBJ2-3, with 9 bases lining up with TRBD2. The CDR3 spans 15 residues. With 7 bases clipped from V and 5 bases from J, the junction kept 10 bases outside the gene matches. In germline, CDR1 is MNHEY, CDR2 SVGAGI. For the CDR3, the DNA is TGTGCCAGCACTCCAACTAGCGGGTCGAAAGATACGCAGTATTTT. Its protein product is CASTPTSGSKDTQYF.

This clone was seen once. J is TRBJ1-1 and V is TRBV6-5; 7 positions agree with TRBD1. The germline gives CDR1 MNHEY, CDR2 SVGAGI. V lost 0 bases, J lost 12 bases, and 13 bases stayed unmatched. This CDR3 contains 15 residues. CDR3 loop: CASSYSGGLLFAPFF. The DNA of the CDR3 is TGTGCCAGCAGTTACTCAGGGGGCCTCTTATTCGCGCCTTTCTTT.

The chain links TRBV15 to TRBJ1-4; TRBD1 is a possible D gene (5 bases). The CDR3 length is 19 residues. V was trimmed by 2 bases and J by 6 bases, leaving 25 bases between them. CDR1 is LNHNV and CDR2 is YYDKDF in the germline V gene (reference sequence). The chain's CDR3 is CATSRYFQSRDFEHEKLFF. The DNA for the CDR3 is TGTGCCACCAGCAGATACTTTCAATCCCGGGACTTCGAACATGAAAAACTGTTTTTT.

Note on this clone: This CDR3 is also generated by other DNA sequences in the sample. The chain recombines TRBV6-5 with TRBJ1-5; D might be TRBD1 (6 bases). The V end was cut by 6 bases, the J end by 7 bases, with 10 bases between. From germline, CDR1 is MNHEY and CDR2 SVGAGI. The CDR3 runs to 12 residues. CDR3: CASRGANQPQHF. The CDR3 DNA reads TGTGCCAGCAGGGGGGCAAACCAGCCCCAGCATTTT.

This clone was picked up a small number of times. The chain combines TRBV19 with TRBJ1-5; D is unclear. Germline V gives CDR1 LNHDA, CDR2 SQIVND (reference sequence). V was cut by 0 bases and J by 6 bases, with 15 bases left in between. The CDR3 loop spans 16 amino acids. CDR3 nucleotides: TGTGCCAGTAGTATAGACACTACGGGGAGGGTTCAGCCCCAGCATTTT. This encodes CASSIDTTGRVQPQHF.

The chain combines TRBV14 with TRBJ1-3; no reliable D call. V was cut by 8 bases and J by 7 bases, with 9 bases left in between. The germline gives CDR1 SGHDN, CDR2 FVKESK. The CDR3 extends over 11 amino acids. In DNA form, the CDR3 reads TGTGCCAGCGGGCAGGCCAACACCATATATTTT. Its translation is CASGQANTIYF. Together with reference TRBV14 and TRBJ1-3, the CDR3 gives the full variable domain: EAGVTQFPSHSVIEKGQTVTLRCDPISGHDNLYWYRRVMGKEIKFLLHFVKESKQDESGMPNNRFLAERTGGTYSTLKVQPAELEDSGVYFCASGQANTIYFGEGSWLTVV.

As DNA, the CDR3 is TGTGCCAGCAGCGATACTAGCGGGGGGGCCCAGTACTTC. Protein sequence: CASSDTSGGAQYF. The V call is TRBV7-3, the J call TRBJ2-5; TRBD2 matches 13 bases. Trimming removed 5 bases from V and 9 bases from J; junction bases left unmatched: 3. CDR3 length: 13 residues. The germline V gene has CDR1 SGHTA and CDR2 FQGTGA.

In this sample, this clone turned up a few times. This chain joins TRBV4-1 and TRBJ2-2, with TRBD2 identical over 7 bases. Germline-derived CDR1 and CDR2 are MGHRA and YSYEKL. Trimming removed 5 bases from V and 1 base from J; junction bases left unmatched: 7. This CDR3 region has 16 residues. CDR3 sequence reads: CASSSSERGNTGELFF. CDR3 sequence (DNA): TGCGCCAGCAGCTCGTCCGAGCGGGGGAACACCGGGGAGCTGTTTTTT.

The rearrangement links TRBV7-9 to TRBJ2-1; 9 nucleotides line up with TRBD1. Trimming took 5 bases from V and 7 from J; bases not matched to a gene: 12. The CDR3 length is 16 residues. CDR1 SEHNR and CDR2 FQNEAQ come from the germline V gene (reference sequence). CDR3 DNA sequence: TGTGCCAGCAGCCATCCGGGACAGGGTGGGGTGAATGAGCAGTTCTTC. Translation: CASSHPGQGGVNEQFF.

The V gene is TRBV3-1 (or the pseudogene TRBV3-2), the J gene TRBJ2-5; TRBD2 matches at 7 bases. Germline V gene data show CDR1 as LGHDT and CDR2 as YNNKEL (reference sequence). V shed 1 base, J shed 3 bases, and the junction held 2 bases outside the gene matches. This CDR3 contains 14 residues. CDR3 loop: CASSQVGGEETQYF. The CDR3 DNA reads as TGTGCCAGCAGCCAAGTGGGGGGGGAAGAGACCCAGTACTTC.

The gene calls are TRBV7-8 and TRBJ2-2, with a possible D match to TRBD2 (5 bases). Trimming cost V 5 bases and J 5 bases, with 12 bases left between them. Germline V gene data show CDR1 as SGHVS and CDR2 as FQNEAQ. This CDR3 contains 14 residues. CDR3 sequence: CASSPSGGTGELFF. CDR3 bases: TGTGCCAGCAGCCCGTCAGGAGGAACCGGGGAGCTGTTTTTT.

This clone was seen once. The chain recombines TRBV4-3 with TRBJ2-1; weak D call: TRBD2 (6 bases). The CDR3 length is 16 residues. V was shortened by 0 bases and J by 9 bases, with 18 bases between the two germline ends. Germline V gene data show CDR1 as LGHNA and CDR2 as YSLEER. CDR3 in amino acids: CASSQDLRGPGGEQFF. The CDR3 DNA follows: TGCGCCAGCAGCCAAGATCTTCGGGGCCCCGGGGGTGAGCAGTTCTTC.

The rearrangement links TRBV3-1 (or the pseudogene TRBV3-2) to TRBJ2-1; perhaps TRBD2 as D (6 bases). Trimming removed 2 bases at V and 10 bases at J, with 9 bases between. The CDR3 spans 12 residues. CDR1 is LGHDT, CDR2 YNNKEL, per germline (reference sequence). CDR3 protein: CASSQFLAEQFF. DNA for the CDR3: TGTGCCAGCAGCCAATTTCTAGCGGAGCAGTTCTTC.

The V and J genes are TRBV27 and TRBJ1-5; 8 bases match TRBD1. This CDR3 spans 18 amino acids. Losses at the gene ends were 0 bases for V and 6 bases for J; bases not matched to a gene: 13. CDR1 and CDR2 from the germline V gene are MNHEY and SMNVEV (reference sequence). The CDR3 nucleotides are TGTGCCAGCAGTTTATCGTGGTCCCGCAGGGGGCGTTGTCAGCCCCAGCATTTT. It translates to CASSLSWSRRGRCQPQHF.

In regard to this clone: This sample also contains other DNA sequences that code for the same CDR3. The chain is built from TRBV27 and TRBJ1-5, with 7 nucleotides matching TRBD1. V shed 6 bases, J shed 3 bases, and the junction held 8 bases outside the gene matches. This CDR3 comprises 15 residues. Germline CDR1 and CDR2: MNHEY and SMNVEV (reference sequence). CDR3 in amino acids: CASSPRQGTNQPQHF. Written as DNA, the CDR3 is TGTGCCAGCAGCCCCCGACAGGGTACCAATCAGCCCCAGCATTTT.

This chain connects TRBV3-1 (or the pseudogene TRBV3-2) to TRBJ1-5; D not certain. The CDR3 contains 15 residues. Germline V gene data show CDR1 as LGHDT and CDR2 as YNNKEL (reference sequence). Deletions cut 0 bases from V and 1 base from J, with 7 bases between. The CDR3 protein is CASSQDLRSNQPQHF. In DNA, the CDR3 is TGTGCCAGCAGCCAAGATCTTCGGAGCAATCAGCCCCAGCATTTT.

The chain has TRBV10-3 and TRBJ2-2, with a weak D call TRBD1 (6 bases). V was cut by 0 bases and J by 2 bases, with 7 bases left in between. The CDR3 consists of 15 residues. Germline V gene sequence: CDR1 ENHRY, CDR2 SYGVKD. The CDR3 loop reads CAISESDRNTGELFF. CDR3 nucleotides: TGTGCCATCAGTGAGTCGGACAGAAACACCGGGGAGCTGTTTTTT.

The J gene is TRBJ2-1, the V gene TRBV7-9; possible D gene TRBD2, 5 bases. This CDR3 has 16 amino acids. V lost 2 bases and J lost 4, with 15 bases in between. Per the germline V gene, CDR1 is SEHNR and CDR2 is FQNEAQ (reference sequence). CDR3 bases: TGTGCCAGCAGCTTATATCTAGCTCCTGCATACAATGAGCAGTTCTTC. It encodes CASSLYLAPAYNEQFF.

The chain joins TRBV4-1 to TRBJ2-7, with D hard to call. V was cut by 4 bases and J by 0 bases, with 13 bases left in between. Germline CDR1 is MGHRA and CDR2 is YSYEKL. The CDR3 contains 15 residues. DNA for the CDR3: TGCGCCAGCAGCCCCCACGTATCGGTCTCCTACGAGCAGTACTTC. This gives the protein CASSPHVSVSYEQYF.

The rearrangement links TRBV2 to TRBJ2-5; possibly TRBD1 for D (5 bases). This CDR3 contains 13 residues. CDR1 and CDR2 from the germline V gene are SNHLY and FYNNEI. V was pared by 4 bases and J by 4 bases, with 10 bases between. The chain's CDR3 is CASSGPGRETQYF. The CDR3 region has the DNA TGTGCCAGCAGTGGTCCAGGGCGAGAGACCCAGTACTTC.

This clone came up once. CDR3 residues: CASSFYRGGQIYGYTF. The DNA of the CDR3 is TGTGCCAGCAGTTTCTACCGGGGGGGACAGATCTATGGCTACACCTTC. The rearrangement uses TRBV27 and TRBJ1-2, with 7 positions matching TRBD1. Trimming at V came to 3 bases and at J to 4 bases, leaving 11 bases not matched to a gene. The CDR3 covers 16 residues. Per germline, CDR1 MNHEY and CDR2 SMNVEV (reference sequence).

This chain uses TRBV7-2 with TRBJ1-1, with D maybe TRBD1 (6 bases). The CDR3 has 15 residues. V lost 5 bases, J lost 6 bases, and 19 bases lay in between. Germline CDR1 is SGHTA and CDR2 is FQGNSA. CDR3 residues: CASSQLWTDRAEAFF. The CDR3 DNA reads as TGTGCCAGCAGCCAACTTTGGACAGATAGGGCTGAAGCTTTCTTT.

This chain connects TRBV7-3 to TRBJ2-1; tentatively, D is TRBD1 (5 bases). From germline, CDR1 is SGHTA and CDR2 FQGTGA. V was trimmed by 3 bases and J by 7 bases, leaving 10 bases between them. There are 13 residues in the CDR3. The CDR3 nucleotides are TGTGCCAGCAGCTTGGGCAGGGCAAATGAGCAGTTCTTC. Amino acid sequence: CASSLGRANEQFF.

In DNA form, the CDR3 reads TGTGCCAGCAGCCCGGGGGGGGCAGCCTCGTACCAAGAGACCCAGTACTTC. This translates into CASSPGGAASYQETQYF. This chain connects TRBV4-2 to TRBJ2-5; TRBD2 matches 8 bases. From germline, CDR1 is LGHNA and CDR2 YNFKEQ. V lost 4 bases, J lost 0 bases, and 10 bases stayed unmatched. CDR3 length: 17 amino acids.

Only a few counts were recorded for this clone. This chain connects TRBV5-1 to TRBJ1-5; the D is unclear. Germline values: CDR1 SGHRS, CDR2 YFSETQ. V was shortened by 0 bases and J by 0 bases, with 7 bases between the two germline ends. This CDR3 has 15 amino acids. The CDR3: CASSLGDYSNQPQHF. The CDR3 DNA reads as TGCGCCAGCAGCTTGGGAGACTATAGCAATCAGCCCCAGCATTTT.

V is TRBV19 and J is TRBJ2-5; possible D gene TRBD2, 6 bases. Looked up from germline, CDR1 is LNHDA and CDR2 is SQIVND (reference sequence). The V and J ends lost 6 bases and 5 bases respectively, with 13 bases between them. CDR3 length equals 13 residues. The CDR3 protein is CASSYGGLETQYF. The DNA of the CDR3 is TGTGCCAGTAGCTACGGAGGGTTGGAGACCCAGTACTTC.